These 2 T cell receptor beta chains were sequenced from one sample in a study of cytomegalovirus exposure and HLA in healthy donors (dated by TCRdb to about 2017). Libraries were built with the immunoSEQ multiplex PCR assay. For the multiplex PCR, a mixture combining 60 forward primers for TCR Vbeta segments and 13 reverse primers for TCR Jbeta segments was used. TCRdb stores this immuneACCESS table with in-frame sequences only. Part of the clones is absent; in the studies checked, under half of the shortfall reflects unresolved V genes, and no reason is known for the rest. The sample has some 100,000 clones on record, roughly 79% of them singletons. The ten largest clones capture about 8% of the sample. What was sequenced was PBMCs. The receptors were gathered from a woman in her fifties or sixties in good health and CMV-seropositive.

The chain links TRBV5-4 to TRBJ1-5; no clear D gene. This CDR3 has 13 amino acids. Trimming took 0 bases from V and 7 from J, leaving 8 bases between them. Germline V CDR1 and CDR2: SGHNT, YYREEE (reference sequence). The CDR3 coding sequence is TGTGCCAGCAGCTTGGGACGCGGGCAGCCCCAGCATTTT. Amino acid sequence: CASSLGRGQPQHF.

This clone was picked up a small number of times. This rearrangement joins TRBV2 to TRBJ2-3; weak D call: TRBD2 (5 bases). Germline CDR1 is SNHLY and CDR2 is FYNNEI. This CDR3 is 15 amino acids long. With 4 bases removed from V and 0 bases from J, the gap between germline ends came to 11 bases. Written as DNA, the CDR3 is TGTGCCAGCAGTGCGGACTGGGAAAGCACAGATACGCAGTATTTT. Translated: CASSADWESTDTQYF.